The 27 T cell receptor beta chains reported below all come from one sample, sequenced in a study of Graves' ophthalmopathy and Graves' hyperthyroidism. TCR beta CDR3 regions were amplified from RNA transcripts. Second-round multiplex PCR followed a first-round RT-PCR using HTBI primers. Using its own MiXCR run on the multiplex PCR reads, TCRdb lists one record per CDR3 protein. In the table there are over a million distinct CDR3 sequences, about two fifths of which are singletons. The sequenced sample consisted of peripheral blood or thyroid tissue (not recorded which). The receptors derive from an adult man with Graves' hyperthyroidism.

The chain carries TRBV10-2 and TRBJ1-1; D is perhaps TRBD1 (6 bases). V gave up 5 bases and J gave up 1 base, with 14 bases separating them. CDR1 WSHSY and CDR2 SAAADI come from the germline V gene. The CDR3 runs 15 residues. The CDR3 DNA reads TGCGCCAGCAGTAAGCCGGACAGACCGAACACTGAAGCTTTCTTT. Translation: CASSKPDRPNTEAFF.

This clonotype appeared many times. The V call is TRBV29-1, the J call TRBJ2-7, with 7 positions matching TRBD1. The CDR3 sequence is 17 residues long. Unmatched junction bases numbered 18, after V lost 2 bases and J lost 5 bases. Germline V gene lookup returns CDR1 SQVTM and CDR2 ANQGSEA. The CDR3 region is CSVEPSSGTAAVHEQYF. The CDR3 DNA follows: TGCAGCGTTGAACCTTCCTCCGGGACAGCAGCGGTCCACGAGCAGTACTTC.

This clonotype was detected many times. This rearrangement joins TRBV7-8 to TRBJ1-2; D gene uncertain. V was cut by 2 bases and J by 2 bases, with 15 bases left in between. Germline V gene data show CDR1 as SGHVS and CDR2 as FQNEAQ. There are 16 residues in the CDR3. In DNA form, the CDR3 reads TGTGCCAGCAGCTTAACGGCGGCAGAGAAGAACTATGGCTACACCTTC. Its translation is CASSLTAAEKNYGYTF.

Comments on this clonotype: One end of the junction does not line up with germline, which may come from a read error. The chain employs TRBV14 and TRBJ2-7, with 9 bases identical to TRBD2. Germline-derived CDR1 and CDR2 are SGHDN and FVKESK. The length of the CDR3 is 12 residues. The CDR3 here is CASRRTSVGLDF. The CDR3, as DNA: TGTGCCAGCAGGCGGACTAGCGTGGGCTTAGACTTC.

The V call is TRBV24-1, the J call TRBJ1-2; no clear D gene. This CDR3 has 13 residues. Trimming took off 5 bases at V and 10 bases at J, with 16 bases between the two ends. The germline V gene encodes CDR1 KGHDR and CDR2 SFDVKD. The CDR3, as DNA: TGTGCCACCAGTGGCCCGGGAGGGTGGGCCTACACCTTC. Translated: CATSGPGGWAYTF.

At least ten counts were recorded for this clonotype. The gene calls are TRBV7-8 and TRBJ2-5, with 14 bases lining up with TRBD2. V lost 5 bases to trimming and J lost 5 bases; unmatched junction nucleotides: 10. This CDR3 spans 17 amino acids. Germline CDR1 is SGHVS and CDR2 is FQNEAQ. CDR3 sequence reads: CASSGLRTSGGRETQYF. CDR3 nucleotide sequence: TGTGCCAGCAGCGGACTTCGGACTAGCGGGGGGCGGGAGACCCAGTACTTC.

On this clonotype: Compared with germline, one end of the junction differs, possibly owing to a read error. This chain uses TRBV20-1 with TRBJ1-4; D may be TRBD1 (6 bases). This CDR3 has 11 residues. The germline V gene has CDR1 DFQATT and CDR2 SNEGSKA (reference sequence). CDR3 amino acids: CSAKVQGYQVF. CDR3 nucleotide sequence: TGCAGTGCTAAGGTACAGGGTTACCAGGTTTTT.

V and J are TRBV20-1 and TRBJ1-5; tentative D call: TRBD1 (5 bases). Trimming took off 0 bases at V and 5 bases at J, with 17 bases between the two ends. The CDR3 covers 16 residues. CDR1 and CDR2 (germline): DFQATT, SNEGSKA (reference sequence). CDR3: CSARDHRAGIDQPQHF. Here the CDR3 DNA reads TGCAGTGCTAGAGACCATCGGGCAGGGATCGATCAGCCCCAGCATTTT.

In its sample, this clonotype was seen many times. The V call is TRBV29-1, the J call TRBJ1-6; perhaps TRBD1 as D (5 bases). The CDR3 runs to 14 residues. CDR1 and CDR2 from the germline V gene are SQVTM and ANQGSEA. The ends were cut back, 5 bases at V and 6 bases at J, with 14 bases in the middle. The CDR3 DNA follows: TGCAGCGTTCTAGATGGGGCGTCTAATTCACCCCTCCACTTT. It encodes CSVLDGASNSPLHF.

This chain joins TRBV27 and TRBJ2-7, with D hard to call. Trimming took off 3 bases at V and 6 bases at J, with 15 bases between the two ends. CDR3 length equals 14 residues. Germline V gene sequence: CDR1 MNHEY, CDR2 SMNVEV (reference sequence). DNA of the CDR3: TGTGCCAGCAGTTTCGACCGTAGGTCTGGCGAGCAGTACTTC. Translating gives CASSFDRRSGEQYF.

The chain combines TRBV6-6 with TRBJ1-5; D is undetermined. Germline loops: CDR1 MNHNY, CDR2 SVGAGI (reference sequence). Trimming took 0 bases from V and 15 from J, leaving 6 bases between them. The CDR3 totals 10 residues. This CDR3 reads CASSYSQWHF. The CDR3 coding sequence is TGTGCCAGCAGTTACTCACAATGGCATTTT.

The CDR3 reads CASSETTGISGELFF. The CDR3 DNA is TGTGCCAGCAGCGAGACGACAGGGATTAGCGGGGAGCTGTTTTTT. The V gene is TRBV7-8, the J gene TRBJ2-2; 7 bases match TRBD1. The germline V gene has CDR1 SGHVS and CDR2 FQNEAQ. The CDR3 covers 15 residues. Trimming cost V 5 bases and J 7 bases; bases outside gene matches: 10.

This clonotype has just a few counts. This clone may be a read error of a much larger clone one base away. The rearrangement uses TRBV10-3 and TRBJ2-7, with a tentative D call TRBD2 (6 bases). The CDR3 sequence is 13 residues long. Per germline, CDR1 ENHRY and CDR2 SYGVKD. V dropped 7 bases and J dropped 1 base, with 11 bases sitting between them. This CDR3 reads CAITPAGSYEQYF. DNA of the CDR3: TGTGCCATCACTCCAGCGGGTTCCTACGAGCAGTACTTC.

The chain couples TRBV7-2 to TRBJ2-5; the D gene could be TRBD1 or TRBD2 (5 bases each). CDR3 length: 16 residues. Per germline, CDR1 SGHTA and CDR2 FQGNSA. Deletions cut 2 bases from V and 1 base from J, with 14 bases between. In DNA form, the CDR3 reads TGTGCCAGCAGCTTAAGGATACAGGACTTCCAAGAGACCCAGTACTTC. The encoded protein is CASSLRIQDFQETQYF.

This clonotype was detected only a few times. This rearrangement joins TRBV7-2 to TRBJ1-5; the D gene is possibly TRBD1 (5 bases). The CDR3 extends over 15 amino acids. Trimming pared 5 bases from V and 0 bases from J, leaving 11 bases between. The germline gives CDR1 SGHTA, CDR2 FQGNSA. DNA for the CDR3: TGTGCCAGCAGCCTGAACAGGTATAGCAATCAGCCCCAGCATTTT. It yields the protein CASSLNRYSNQPQHF.

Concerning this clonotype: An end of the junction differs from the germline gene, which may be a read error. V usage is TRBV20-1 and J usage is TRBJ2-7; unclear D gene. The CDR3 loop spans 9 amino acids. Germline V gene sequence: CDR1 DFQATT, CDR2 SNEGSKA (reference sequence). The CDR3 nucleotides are TGCGGTGCTGGGGTCGAGCAGTACTTC. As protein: CGAGVEQYF.

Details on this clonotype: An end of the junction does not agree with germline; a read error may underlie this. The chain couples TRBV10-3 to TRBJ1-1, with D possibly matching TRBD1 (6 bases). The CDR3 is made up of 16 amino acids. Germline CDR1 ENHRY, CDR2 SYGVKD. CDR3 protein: CASSYSRGGLRAEAFF. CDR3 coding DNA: TGTGCCAGCAGTTACTCTCGTGGGGGGCTAAGGGCTGAAGCTTTCTTT.

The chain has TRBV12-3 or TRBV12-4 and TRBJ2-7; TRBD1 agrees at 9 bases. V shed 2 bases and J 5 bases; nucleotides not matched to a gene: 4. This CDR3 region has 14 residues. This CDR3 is CASSLITGGNEQYF. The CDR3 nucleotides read TGTGCCAGCAGTTTAATAACAGGGGGCAACGAGCAGTACTTC.

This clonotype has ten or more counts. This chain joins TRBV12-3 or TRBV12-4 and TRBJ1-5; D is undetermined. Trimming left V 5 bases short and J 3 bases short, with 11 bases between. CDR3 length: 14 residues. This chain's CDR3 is CASSPGSDNQPQHF. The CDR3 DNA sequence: TGTGCCAGCAGTCCGGGGTCGGACAATCAGCCCCAGCATTTT.

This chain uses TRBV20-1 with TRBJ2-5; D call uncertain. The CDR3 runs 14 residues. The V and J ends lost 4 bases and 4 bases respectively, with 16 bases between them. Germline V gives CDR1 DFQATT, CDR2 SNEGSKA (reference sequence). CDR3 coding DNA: TGCAGTGCTATTAGGGCTCCGGTTTTAGAGACCCAGTACTTC. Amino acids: CSAIRAPVLETQYF.

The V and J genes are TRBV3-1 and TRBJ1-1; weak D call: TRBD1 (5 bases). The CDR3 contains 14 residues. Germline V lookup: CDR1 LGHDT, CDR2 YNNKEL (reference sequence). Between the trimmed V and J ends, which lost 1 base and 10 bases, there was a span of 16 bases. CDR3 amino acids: CASSQAGPLPGAFF. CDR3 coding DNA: TGTGCCAGCAGCCAAGCGGGACCGCTCCCTGGAGCTTTCTTT.

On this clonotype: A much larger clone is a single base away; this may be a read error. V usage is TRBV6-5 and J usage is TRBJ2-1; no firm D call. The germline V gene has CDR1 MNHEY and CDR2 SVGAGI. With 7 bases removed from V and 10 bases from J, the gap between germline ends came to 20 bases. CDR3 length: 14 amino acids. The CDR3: CASKTLDAWHEQFF. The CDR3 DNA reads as TGTGCCAGCAAAACTTTGGATGCGTGGCACGAGCAGTTCTTC.

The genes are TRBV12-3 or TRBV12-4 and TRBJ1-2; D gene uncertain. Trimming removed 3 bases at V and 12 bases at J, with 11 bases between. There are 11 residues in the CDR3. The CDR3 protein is CASSLHTGNTF. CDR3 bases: TGTGCCAGCAGTTTGCATACTGGAAACACCTTC.

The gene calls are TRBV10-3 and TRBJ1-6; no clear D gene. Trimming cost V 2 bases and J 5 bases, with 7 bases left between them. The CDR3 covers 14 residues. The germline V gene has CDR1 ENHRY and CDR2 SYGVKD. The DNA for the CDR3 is TGTGCCATCAGTGAGAGGAGGGATAATTCACCCCTCCACTTT. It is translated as CAISERRDNSPLHF.

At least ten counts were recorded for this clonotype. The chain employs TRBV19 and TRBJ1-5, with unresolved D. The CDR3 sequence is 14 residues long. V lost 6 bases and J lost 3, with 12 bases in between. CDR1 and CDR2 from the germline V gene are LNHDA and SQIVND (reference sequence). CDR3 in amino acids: CASSEGWDNQPQHF. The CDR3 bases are TGTGCCAGTAGCGAGGGCTGGGACAATCAGCCCCAGCATTTT. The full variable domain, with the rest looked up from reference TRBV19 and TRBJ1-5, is DGGITQSPKYLFRKEGQNVTLSCEQNLNHDAMYWYRQDPGQGLRLIYYSQIVNDFQKGDIAEGYSVSREKKESFPLTVTSAQKNPTAFYLCASSEGWDNQPQHFGDGTRLSIL.

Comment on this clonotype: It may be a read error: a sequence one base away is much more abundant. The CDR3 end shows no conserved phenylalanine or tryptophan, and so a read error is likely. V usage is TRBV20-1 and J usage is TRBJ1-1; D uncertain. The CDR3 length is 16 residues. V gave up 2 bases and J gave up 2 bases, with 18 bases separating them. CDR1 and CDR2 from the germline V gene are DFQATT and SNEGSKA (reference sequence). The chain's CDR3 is CSARPPGRAANTEAFS. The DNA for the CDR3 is TGCAGTGCTAGACCCCCTGGCCGGGCCGCTAACACTGAAGCTTTCTCT.

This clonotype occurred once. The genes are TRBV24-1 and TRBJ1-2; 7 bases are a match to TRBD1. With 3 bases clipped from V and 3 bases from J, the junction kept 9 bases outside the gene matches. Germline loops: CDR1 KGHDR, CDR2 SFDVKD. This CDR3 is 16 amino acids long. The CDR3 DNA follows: TGTGCCACCAGTGATGCTACCGGGACAGCGTACTATGGCTACACCTTC. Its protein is CATSDATGTAYYGYTF.